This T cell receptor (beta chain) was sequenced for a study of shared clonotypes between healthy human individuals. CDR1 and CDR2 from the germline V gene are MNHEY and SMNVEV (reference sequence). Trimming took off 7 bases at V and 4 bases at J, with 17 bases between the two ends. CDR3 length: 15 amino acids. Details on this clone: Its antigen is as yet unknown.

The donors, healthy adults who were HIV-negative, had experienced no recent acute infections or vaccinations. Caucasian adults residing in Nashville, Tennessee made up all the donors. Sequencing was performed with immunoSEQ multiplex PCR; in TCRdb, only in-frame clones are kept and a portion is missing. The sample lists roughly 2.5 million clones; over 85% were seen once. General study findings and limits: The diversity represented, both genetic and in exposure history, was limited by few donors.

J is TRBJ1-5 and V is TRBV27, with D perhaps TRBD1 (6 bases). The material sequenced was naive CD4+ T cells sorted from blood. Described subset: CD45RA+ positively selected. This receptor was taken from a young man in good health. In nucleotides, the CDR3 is TGTGCCAGCAACCGCCAGGGGATCCCTAATCAGCCCCAGCATTTT. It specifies CASNRQGIPNQPQHF.